The rows below give T cell receptor beta chains drawn from one sample of a study of T cells after yellow fever vaccination. TCRdb called the 5' RACE reads again in MiXCR, with one record for every CDR3 protein. This table holds some 350,000 distinct CDR3 sequences, 9.5% to 13% found once. This material consisted of PBMCs, taken on the day of the first yellow fever vaccination. The receptor source for this set is a man between 18 and 35 years old who received the YFV17D yellow fever vaccine. The CDR3 runs from the conserved cysteine through the conserved F or W. Each record gives: V gene, J gene, CDR3 protein.

TRBV6-1	TRBJ2-2	CASNGLAGGELFF
TRBV6-1	TRBJ2-2	CASRVRGGPLHVNTGELFF
TRBV18	TRBJ2-4	CASSGTGLKDIQYF
TRBV4-3	TRBJ2-3	CASSQDRITDTQYF
TRBV12-3/TRBV12-4	TRBJ2-1	CASSFLAGGPYNEQFF
TRBV24-1	TRBJ2-3	CATSDLAGTTSTNTQYF
TRBV20-1	TRBJ2-3	CSAIPGRLTTDTQYF
TRBV7-2	TRBJ1-1	CASSFLTGTTEAFF
TRBV7-2	TRBJ2-3	CASSLGPGGSTDTQYF
TRBV28	TRBJ1-1	CASSEIQGDTEAFF
TRBV11-2	TRBJ1-2	CASSALSGTGNYGYTF
TRBV25-1	TRBJ1-2	CASRPAGMWGYTF
TRBV3-1	TRBJ1-1	CASSHLSGDYVAFF
TRBV10-3	TRBJ2-7	CAISAPGQGPYEQYF
TRBV5-1	TRBJ2-3	CASSLALTRDGRGSDTQYF
TRBV30	TRBJ1-1	CAWRTANTEAFF
TRBV12-3/TRBV12-4	TRBJ2-7	CASSQRDSLSEQYF
TRBV5-6	TRBJ2-5	CASSLARLETQYF
TRBV6-2/TRBV6-3	TRBJ1-5	CASSPRGLGNQPQHF
TRBV4-1	TRBJ2-3	CASSFSPGRGTTDTQYF
TRBV20-1	TRBJ2-7	CSARAQPLTYEQYF
TRBV19	TRBJ2-1	CASSILDGTYNEQFF
TRBV6-5	TRBJ2-6	CASRTPLSSLTF
TRBV10-3	TRBJ2-5	CAIRAGTGVETQYF
TRBV30	TRBJ2-7	CAWRPGQGSHEQYF